The 13 T cell receptor beta chains listed next were all sequenced from one sample in a study of cytomegalovirus exposure and HLA in healthy donors. PCR used 60 Vbeta primers and 13 Jbeta primers. Only in-frame clones appear in the TCRdb table, and some are missing; sequencing was by immunoSEQ multiplex PCR. The table lists some 56,000 clones, 75% to 85% of them singletons. The sequencing sample was made of PBMCs. All receptors come from a woman aged 40-49 years in good health and CMV-seronegative.

This chain joins TRBV5-4 and TRBJ2-1; D uncertain. Germline loops: CDR1 SGHNT, CDR2 YYREEE (reference sequence). The CDR3 is 11 amino acids. V lost 4 bases to trimming and J lost 9 bases, with 8 bases between them. The DNA for the CDR3 is TGTGCCAGCAGCCGAGAGCTTGAGCAGTTCTTC. Its translation: CASSRELEQFF.

The genes are TRBV5-5 and TRBJ1-1, with a tentative D call TRBD1 (6 bases). The V end was cut by 4 bases, the J end by 0 bases, with 13 bases between. The CDR3 is 15 amino acids. Germline CDR1 and CDR2: SGHKS and YYEKEE (reference sequence). CDR3 sequence (DNA): TGTGCCAGCAGCGCGATAGGACAGATGAACACTGAAGCTTTCTTT. It yields the protein CASSAIGQMNTEAFF.

This clone was detected once. V gene TRBV28 combines with J gene TRBJ1-2, with TRBD1 as a possible D gene (5 bases). The CDR3 sequence is 12 residues long. The V end lost 2 bases, the J end lost 7 bases, and 8 bases lay between the germline ends. Germline-derived CDR1 and CDR2 are MDHEN and SYDVKM. The CDR3 DNA is TGTGCCAGCAGTTTAGGCGGGGGTGGCTACACCTTC. It codes for CASSLGGGGYTF.

The chain carries TRBV2 and TRBJ2-7; D call uncertain. From germline, CDR1 is SNHLY and CDR2 FYNNEI. The CDR3 runs to 11 residues. The V gene lost 6 bases and the J gene lost 3 bases, with 6 bases spanning the gap. The CDR3 coding sequence is TGTGCCAGCAGCCCCATCTACGAGCAGTACTTC. Translating gives CASSPIYEQYF.

The V call is TRBV28, the J call TRBJ2-2; TRBD1 aligns across 8 bases. The CDR3 has 18 amino acids. Looked up from germline, CDR1 is MDHEN and CDR2 is SYDVKM. The trim removed 3 bases at V and 6 bases at J, leaving 15 bases unmatched. The CDR3 sequence is CASSFPGRGRAGPGELFF. The CDR3 DNA follows: TGTGCCAGCAGTTTTCCGGGCAGGGGGCGCGCAGGTCCCGGGGAGCTGTTTTTT.

This clone was seen only a few times. This chain connects TRBV7-2 to TRBJ2-3, with 10 nucleotides matching TRBD2. The CDR3 runs 16 residues. The V gene end was trimmed by 2 bases and the J gene end by 2 bases; junction bases not matched to a gene: 4. Germline CDR1 SGHTA, CDR2 FQGNSA. The CDR3 loop reads CASSLSLAGATDTQYF. In DNA, the CDR3 is TGTGCCAGCAGCTTATCCCTAGCGGGAGCCACAGATACGCAGTATTTT.

This clone was found once. This chain links TRBV6-5 with TRBJ1-2; 7 bases match TRBD1. This CDR3 comprises 12 residues. After removal of 5 bases from V and 8 bases from J, the junction contained 5 bases not matched to a gene. Looked up from germline, CDR1 is MNHEY and CDR2 is SVGAGI. CDR3 sequence: CASSRQGLGYTF. CDR3 bases: TGTGCCAGCAGTCGACAGGGATTGGGCTACACCTTC.

This sequence joins TRBV28 and TRBJ1-3, with TRBD1 matching over 7 bases. CDR3 length: 13 residues. V lost 6 bases and J lost 5; bases outside the gene matches: 4. The germline V gene encodes CDR1 MDHEN and CDR2 SYDVKM. CDR3 in amino acids: CASSWTGRNTIYF. DNA for the CDR3: TGTGCCAGCAGCTGGACAGGCCGAAACACCATATATTTT.

The gene calls are TRBV15 and TRBJ1-5; 10 nucleotides align to TRBD1. CDR1 and CDR2 (germline): LNHNV, YYDKDF (reference sequence). V lost 9 bases and J lost 0; bases outside the gene matches: 2. The CDR3 is 14 residues long. The CDR3 here is CATGQGISNQPQHF. The CDR3 nucleotides read TGTGCCACGGGACAGGGGATTAGCAATCAGCCCCAGCATTTT.

This chain uses TRBV9 with TRBJ1-3; the D gene is possibly TRBD1 (6 bases). The CDR3 consists of 15 residues. CDR1 is SGDLS, CDR2 YYNGEE, per germline. V gave up 5 bases and J gave up 0 bases, with 12 bases separating them. CDR3 in amino acids: CASSPQGSSGNTIYF. The CDR3 DNA is TGTGCCAGCAGTCCACAGGGTAGCTCTGGAAACACCATATATTTT. Full variable domain (missing parts from reference TRBV9 and TRBJ1-3): DSGVTQTPKHLITATGQRVTLRCSPRSGDLSVYWYQQSLDQGLQFLIQYYNGEERAKGNILERFSAQQFPDLHSELNLSSLELGDSALYFCASSPQGSSGNTIYFGEGSWLTVV.

The V gene is TRBV4-1, the J gene TRBJ1-5; 8 bases map to TRBD1. The V gene end was trimmed by 3 bases and the J gene end by 5 bases; junction bases not matched to a gene: 3. The length of the CDR3 is 14 residues. Germline CDR1 MGHRA, CDR2 YSYEKL. In nucleotides, the CDR3 is TGCGCCAGCAGCCAGGGACAGGTTTATCAGCCCCAGCATTTT. Its protein is CASSQGQVYQPQHF.

This clone occurred a few times. V usage is TRBV21-1 and J usage is TRBJ2-7; the table calls TRBD1, which could not be checked here. TRBV21-1 counts as a pseudogene. The CDR3 runs 16 residues. CDR3 in DNA: TGTGCCAGCAGCTCTACCAGGGACAGGGGGGAATACGAGCAGTACTTC. Translated: CASSSTRDRGEYEQYF.

This chain links TRBV11-2 with TRBJ2-3, with 12 bases lining up with TRBD2. Unmatched junction bases numbered 12, after V lost 5 bases and J lost 0 bases. The CDR3 loop spans 19 amino acids. From germline, CDR1 is SGHAT and CDR2 FQNNGV. The DNA of the CDR3 is TGTGCCAGCAGCCGAATACTAGCGGGAGGTTCCCCTAGCACAGATACGCAGTATTTT. Its protein is CASSRILAGGSPSTDTQYF.